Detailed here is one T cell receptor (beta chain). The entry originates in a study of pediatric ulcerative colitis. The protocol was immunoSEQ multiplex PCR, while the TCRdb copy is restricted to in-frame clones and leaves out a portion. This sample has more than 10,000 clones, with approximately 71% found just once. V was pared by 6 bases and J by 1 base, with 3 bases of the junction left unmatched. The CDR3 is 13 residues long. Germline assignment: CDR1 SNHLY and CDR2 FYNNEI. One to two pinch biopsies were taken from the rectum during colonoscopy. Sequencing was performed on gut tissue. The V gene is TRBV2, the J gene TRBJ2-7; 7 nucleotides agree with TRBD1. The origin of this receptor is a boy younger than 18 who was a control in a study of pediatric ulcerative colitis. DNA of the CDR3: TGTGCCAGCAGCAAGACAGGGTCCTACGAGCAGTACTTC. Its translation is CASSKTGSYEQYF. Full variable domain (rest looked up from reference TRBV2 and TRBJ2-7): EPEVTQTPSHQVTQMGQEVILRCVPISNHLYFYWYRQILGQKVEFLVSFYNNEISEKSEIFDDQFSVERPDGSNFTLKIRSTKLEDSAMYFCASSKTGSYEQYFGPGTRLTVT.